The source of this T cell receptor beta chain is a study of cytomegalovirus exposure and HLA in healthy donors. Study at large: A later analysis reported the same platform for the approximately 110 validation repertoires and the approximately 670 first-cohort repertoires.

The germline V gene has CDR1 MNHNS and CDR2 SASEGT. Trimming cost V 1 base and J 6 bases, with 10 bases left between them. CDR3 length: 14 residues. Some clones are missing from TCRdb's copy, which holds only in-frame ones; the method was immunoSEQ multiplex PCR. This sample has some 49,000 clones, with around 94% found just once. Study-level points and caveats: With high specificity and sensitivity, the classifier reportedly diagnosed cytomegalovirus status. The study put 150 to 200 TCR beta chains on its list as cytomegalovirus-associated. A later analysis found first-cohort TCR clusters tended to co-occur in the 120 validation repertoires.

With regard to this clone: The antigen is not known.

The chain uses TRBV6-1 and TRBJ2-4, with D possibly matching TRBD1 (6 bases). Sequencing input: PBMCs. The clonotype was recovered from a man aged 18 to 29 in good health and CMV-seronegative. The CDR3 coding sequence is TGTGCCAGCAGTGAAGGGGTGGGGGCAAACATTCAGTACTTC. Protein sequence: CASSEGVGANIQYF.